The clone carrying this T cell receptor (beta chain) was detected once. This sample is drawn from a study of blood T cell repertoires in COVID-19. Looking at the study overall: Both acute and convalescent COVID-19 samples were obtained from the United States, Italy and Spain. From T cells, B-cell-depleted T cells, or PBMCs came the material, which was cDNA or gDNA.

The germline V gene encodes CDR1 KGHSH and CDR2 LQKENI. V lost 6 bases, J lost 7 bases, and 14 bases stayed unmatched. The CDR3 has 16 amino acids. How the authors handled the data: Estimation of nucleated cell counts was performed using reference gene primer amplification. Only in-frame clones appear in the TCRdb table, and some are missing; sequencing was by immunoSEQ multiplex PCR. That table gives V, J and clone size, and the DNA gave D and trimming. The data contain a few hundred thousand clones, 70% to 90% of them singletons. The receptor was derived from a man between 18 and 29 years old who had recovered from COVID-19. The genes are TRBV18 and TRBJ2-7, with TRBD2 identical over 11 bases. The sample was peripheral blood. This CDR3 reads CASSPEQLAGVGEQYF. The DNA for the CDR3 is TGTGCCAGCTCGCCGGAACAACTAGCGGGAGTAGGAGAGCAGTACTTC.